This entry describes one T cell receptor (beta chain). The record originates from a study of blood T cell repertoires in COVID-19. This study enrolled people aged roughly 18 to 90 from about two dozen US geographic areas. TCRdb keeps only in-frame clones here, not all; method: immunoSEQ multiplex PCR. The sample shows a few hundred thousand clones, roughly 80% of them seen only once. The CDR3 spans 15 residues. CDR1 SGHTA and CDR2 FQGNSA come from the germline V gene. The V and J ends lost 4 bases and 4 bases, in that order; junction bases with no gene match: 6. V and J are TRBV7-2 and TRBJ2-1; 8 nucleotides align to TRBD1. The receptor's source is a woman in her forties or fifties who had recovered from COVID-19. Sequenced: PBMCs or T cells enriched from blood (not recorded which). In DNA form, the CDR3 reads TGTGCCAGCAGCTCACAAGGGACAGGATACAATGAGCAGTTCTTC. Protein product: CASSSQGTGYNEQFF.